Listed below are T cell receptor beta chains from one sample, sequenced in a study of immune heterogeneity within non-small cell lung tumors. In TCRdb, the multiplex PCR reads were re-called with MiXCR into one record per CDR3 protein. The table shows 2,500 to 3,000 distinct CDR3 sequences, with roughly 25% occurring only once. Sequenced sample: lung tumor tissue. The source is a female donor with non-small cell lung cancer. Each CDR3 is given with its conserved first and last residue. A D gene is named only where the DNA matches it firmly. Size values are once, few and many counts, or a class for expanded clones, and some rows have none.

TGTGCCAGCAGTGAAGTGGGAGCCCTAAATTCACCCCTCCACTTT	CASSEVGALNSPLHF	NA	NA	TRBV6-1	TRBJ1-6
TGCAGTGCTGCCGGGACAGGGGAAACCGGGGAGCTGTTTTTT	CSAAGTGETGELFF	few	TRBD1	TRBV20-1	TRBJ2-2
TGTGCCAGCAGCTTAGCGCTAGGGGGAAACTATGGCTACACCTTC	CASSLALGGNYGYTF	NA	NA	TRBV7-9	TRBJ1-2
TGTGCCAGCAGTGACCCCCCTCCTAATGTCCCCTCCTACGAGCAGTACTTC	CASSDPPPNVPSYEQYF	NA	NA	TRBV2	TRBJ2-7
TGTGCCAGCAGCCAAGCCCGTCCTAGTGAGCAGTTCTTC	CASSQARPSEQFF	few	NA	TRBV3-1	TRBJ2-1
TGTGCCAGCAGCTTACCAAACCGGAATTCACCCCTCCACTTT	CASSLPNRNSPLHF	NA	NA	TRBV7-8	TRBJ1-6
TGTGCCAGCAGTTACTCGGCGTGGGGAGATACGCAGTATTTT	CASSYSAWGDTQYF	NA	NA	TRBV6-5	TRBJ2-3
TGTGCCAGCAGTCGCAGTTACAGGGTAACCTATAATTCACACCTCCACTTT	CASSRSYRVTYNSHLHF	NA	NA	TRBV27	TRBJ1-6
TGCAGTGCTCCAAGCGGGACAGGGGTTTCCGAGCAGTACTTC	CSAPSGTGVSEQYF	few	TRBD1	TRBV20-1	TRBJ2-7
TGTGCCAGCAGTTTTTCCTCCGGGAGCGGGACAGATACGCAGTGTTTT	CASSFSSGSGTDTQCF	few	NA	TRBV28	TRBJ2-3
TGTGCCGGCAGGGTAAATGAAAAACTGTTTTTT	CAGRVNEKLFF	few	NA	TRBV7-9	TRBJ1-4
TGTGCCACCAAGGGACTAGCCAACGGGGAGCTGTTTTTT	CATKGLANGELFF	few	TRBD2	TRBV24-1	TRBJ2-2
TGTGCCAGCGGTGCTACAGGGGGCAAGGGCAATAAGCCCCAGCATTTT	CASGATGGKGNKPQHF	NA	TRBD1	TRBV6-1	TRBJ1-5
TGTGCCAGCACTGTCCGGGACACACTTTACGAGCAGTACTTC	CASTVRDTLYEQYF	medium-sized	NA	TRBV28	TRBJ2-7
TGCGCCAGCAGCCTATTCATTACAGGGACCTACGAGCAGTACTTC	CASSLFITGTYEQYF	medium-sized	NA	TRBV4-1	TRBJ2-7
TGTGCCAGCAGCCAATCGGGAGCCTATGGCTACACCTTC	CASSQSGAYGYTF	few	NA	TRBV16	TRBJ1-2
TGTGCCAGCAGCTTAAGTCCGAACACTGAAGCTTTCTTT	CASSLSPNTEAFF	NA	NA	TRBV11-2	TRBJ1-1
TGTGCCAGCAGCCAAGATTGGGCGGCCGGGGAGCTGTTTTTT	CASSQDWAAGELFF	NA	NA	TRBV3-1	TRBJ2-2
TGTGCCAGCAGTTCGTACTCACCAGGGGGCGGGTTGGCCAAAAACATTCAGTACTTC	CASSSYSPGGGLAKNIQYF	medium-sized	TRBD1	TRBV27	TRBJ2-4
TGTGCCAGCAGTCCCCTCTCGGCACCCTACGAGCAGTACTTC	CASSPLSAPYEQYF	medium-sized	NA	TRBV28	TRBJ2-7
TGTGCCAGCAGCCAAGATTTTTTAGTGGTGGCTGGCTACACCTTC	CASSQDFLVVAGYTF	NA	NA	TRBV4-2	TRBJ1-2
TGTGCCAGCAGTTTACTAGCGGGGAGCCCTTACGAGCAGTACTTC	CASSLLAGSPYEQYF	NA	TRBD2	TRBV12-3/TRBV12-4	TRBJ2-7
TGTGCCACCAGCAGAGGCCAACAGGGGAATGAGCAGTTCTTC	CATSRGQQGNEQFF	medium-sized	TRBD1	TRBV15	TRBJ2-1
TGTGCCAGCAGCCTCACCTCCGGGACAAACTATGGCTACACCTTC	CASSLTSGTNYGYTF	NA	NA	TRBV6-1	TRBJ1-2
TGTGCCAGCAGACCCCCGGGACTAGCGATCCACGAGCAGTACTTC	CASRPPGLAIHEQYF	medium-sized	TRBD2	TRBV28	TRBJ2-7
TGTGCCAGCAACAGAGGCGAAGGACAGGGCAATGAGCAGTTCTTC	CASNRGEGQGNEQFF	NA	TRBD1	TRBV6-1	TRBJ2-1
TGCGCCAGCAGCTTGGGGCTAGCGGGAGGATCCGAGCAGTACTTC	CASSLGLAGGSEQYF	medium-sized	TRBD2	TRBV5-1	TRBJ2-7
TGCGCCAGCAGCCAACAGTCCGTCACGAGCTCCTACGAGCAGTACTTC	CASSQQSVTSSYEQYF	NA	NA	TRBV4-1	TRBJ2-7
TGTGCCAGCAGTTTACGGACTCAGGGATATGGCTACACCTTC	CASSLRTQGYGYTF	NA	NA	TRBV28	TRBJ1-2
TGTGCCACCAGTGGGACTAGTCCCTCCCGCACAGATACGCAGTATTTT	CATSGTSPSRTDTQYF	few	TRBD2	TRBV24-1	TRBJ2-3
TGTGCCAGCAGAAAGGGGGACCACGGCGGGGAGCTGTTTTTT	CASRKGDHGGELFF	few	NA	TRBV7-3	TRBJ2-2
TGCGCCAGCAGTGACAGGCCAGACTATGGCTACACCTTC	CASSDRPDYGYTF	medium-sized	NA	TRBV10-1	TRBJ1-2
TGCGCCAACAGCCTTAACTACGAGCAGTACTTC	CANSLNYEQYF	NA	NA	TRBV5-1	TRBJ2-7
TGTGCCAGCAGTCCCCAGGGGGCCCCCGAGCAGTACTTC	CASSPQGAPEQYF	NA	TRBD1	TRBV3-1	TRBJ2-7
TGTGCCAGCAGCCCGCGGGACAAGTCCTACGAGCAGTACTTC	CASSPRDKSYEQYF	few	NA	TRBV14	TRBJ2-7
TGCGCCAGCAGCTTGGGGACTAGCGGGAGCGCAGATACGCAGTATTTT	CASSLGTSGSADTQYF	few	TRBD2	TRBV5-1	TRBJ2-3
TGCAGCTCCGACGGGGACAGCGGCTACACCTTC	CSSDGDSGYTF	NA	TRBD1	TRBV29-1	TRBJ1-2
TGCAGTGCTAACTCAGGGCTCAGTCGGGAAAAACTGTTTTTT	CSANSGLSREKLFF	NA	NA	TRBV20-1	TRBJ1-4
TGTGCCAGCAGTGAAGCGATAAGTTGCGATGAGCAGTTCTTC	CASSEAISCDEQFF	NA	NA	TRBV6-1	TRBJ2-1
TGCGCCAGCAGCTTGAGCAGGGGTGTCGCTGAAGCTTTCTTT	CASSLSRGVAEAFF	few	NA	TRBV5-1	TRBJ1-1
TGCAGTGCTATGGAGGGGGGGAACACTGAAGCTTTCTTT	CSAMEGGNTEAFF	NA	NA	TRBV20-1	TRBJ1-1
TGCAGTGCAGAGGGACAGGTCGGCTACACCTTC	CSAEGQVGYTF	large	TRBD1	TRBV20-1	TRBJ1-2
TGTGCCGGAGGGGGCGGTGGGGCCAACGTCCTGACTTTC	CAGGGGGANVLTF	NA	NA	TRBV11-2	TRBJ2-6
TGTGCCAGCAGCCAGATACAGGGGGCTGGAAACACCATATATTTT	CASSQIQGAGNTIYF	few	TRBD1	TRBV3-1	TRBJ1-3
TGTGTAACCGGGACAGGGACCTACGAGCAGTACTTC	CVTGTGTYEQYF	NA	TRBD1	TRBV2	TRBJ2-7
TGTGCCAGCATTTCCCCGGGAAACACAGATACGCAGTATTTT	CASISPGNTDTQYF	few	NA	TRBV6-1	TRBJ2-3
TGTGCCAGCAGTTCCCTAGTCCCGGGACTAGCGGGAGACATCTACGAGCAGTACTTC	CASSSLVPGLAGDIYEQYF	medium-sized	TRBD2	TRBV28	TRBJ2-7
TGTGCCAGTAGTGTTATAGCGGGAGGGCCGGGTTTGTCAGATACGCAGTATTTT	CASSVIAGGPGLSDTQYF	once	TRBD2	TRBV19	TRBJ2-3
TGTGCCAGCAGTCCTTTGGGGGCGGCAGCTTTCTTT	CASSPLGAAAFF	NA	NA	TRBV12-3/TRBV12-4	TRBJ1-1
TGTGCTAGTAATCCTGGGTGGGGCGGCAATGAGCAGTTCTTC	CASNPGWGGNEQFF	NA	NA	TRBV12-5	TRBJ2-1
TGTGCCAGCAGTTTGGATCCGGCGGTCTCTGGAAACACCATATATTTT	CASSLDPAVSGNTIYF	NA	NA	TRBV12-3/TRBV12-4	TRBJ1-3
TGTGCCAGCGCCGGGTCTAATGAGCAGTTCTTC	CASAGSNEQFF	NA	NA	TRBV6-1	TRBJ2-1
TGTGCCCCAACCATATGGCAGGGAGGGACCTACGAGCAGTACTTC	CAPTIWQGGTYEQYF	NA	TRBD2	TRBV6-1	TRBJ2-7